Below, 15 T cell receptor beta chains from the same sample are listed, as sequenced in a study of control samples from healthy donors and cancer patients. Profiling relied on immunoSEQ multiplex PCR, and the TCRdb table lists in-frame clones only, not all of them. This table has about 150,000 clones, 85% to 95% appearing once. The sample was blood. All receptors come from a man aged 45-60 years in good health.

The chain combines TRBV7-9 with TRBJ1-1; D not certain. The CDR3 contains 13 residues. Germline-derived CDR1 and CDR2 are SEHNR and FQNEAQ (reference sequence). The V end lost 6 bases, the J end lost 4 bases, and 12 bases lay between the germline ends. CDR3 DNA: TGTGCCAGCAGGTATTCGTCTGGCACTGAAGCTTTCTTT. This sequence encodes CASRYSSGTEAFF.

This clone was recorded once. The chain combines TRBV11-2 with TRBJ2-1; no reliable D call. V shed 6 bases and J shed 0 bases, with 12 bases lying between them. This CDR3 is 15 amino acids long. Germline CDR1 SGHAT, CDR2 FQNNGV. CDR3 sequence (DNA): TGTGCCAGCAGAACCGTCGTTGGCTCCTACAATGAGCAGTTCTTC. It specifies CASRTVVGSYNEQFF.

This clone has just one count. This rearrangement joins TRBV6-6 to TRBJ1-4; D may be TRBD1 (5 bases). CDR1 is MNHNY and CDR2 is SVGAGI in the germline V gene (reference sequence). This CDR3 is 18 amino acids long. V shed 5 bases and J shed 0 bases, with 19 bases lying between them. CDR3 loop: CASSRFVNTGATNEKLFF. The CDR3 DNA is TGTGCCAGCAGTCGCTTCGTCAATACAGGAGCAACTAATGAAAAACTGTTTTTT.

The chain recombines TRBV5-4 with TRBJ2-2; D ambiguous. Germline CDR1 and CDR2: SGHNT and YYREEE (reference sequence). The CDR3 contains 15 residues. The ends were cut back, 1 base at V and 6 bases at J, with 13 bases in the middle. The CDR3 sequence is CASSLQSGVAGELFF. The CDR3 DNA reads TGTGCCAGCAGCTTGCAATCAGGTGTCGCCGGGGAGCTGTTTTTT. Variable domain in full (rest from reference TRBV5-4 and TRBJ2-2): ETGVTQSPTHLIKTRGQQVTLRCSSQSGHNTVSWYQQALGQGPQFIFQYYREEENGRGNFPPRFSGLQFPNYSSELNVNALELDDSALYLCASSLQSGVAGELFFGEGSRLTVL.

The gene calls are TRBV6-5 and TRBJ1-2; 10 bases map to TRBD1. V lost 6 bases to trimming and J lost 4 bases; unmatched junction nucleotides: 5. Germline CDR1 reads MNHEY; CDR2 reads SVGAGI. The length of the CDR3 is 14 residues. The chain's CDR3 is CASRPGQGSYGYTF. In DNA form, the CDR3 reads TGTGCCAGCAGGCCGGGACAGGGGAGCTATGGCTACACCTTC.

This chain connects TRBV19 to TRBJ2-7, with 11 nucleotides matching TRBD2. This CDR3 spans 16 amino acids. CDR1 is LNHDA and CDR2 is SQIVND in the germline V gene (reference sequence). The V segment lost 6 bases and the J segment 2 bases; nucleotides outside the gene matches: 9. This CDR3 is CASSRPTSGITYEQYF. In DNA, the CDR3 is TGTGCCAGTAGCCGACCGACTAGCGGGATTACCTACGAGCAGTACTTC.

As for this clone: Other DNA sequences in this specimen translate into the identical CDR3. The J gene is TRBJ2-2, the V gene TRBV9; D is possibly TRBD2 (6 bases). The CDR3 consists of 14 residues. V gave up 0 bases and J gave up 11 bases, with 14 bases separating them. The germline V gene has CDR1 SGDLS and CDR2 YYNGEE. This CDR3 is CASSVAGVIGELFF. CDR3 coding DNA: TGTGCCAGCAGCGTAGCGGGAGTGATCGGAGAGCTGTTTTTT.

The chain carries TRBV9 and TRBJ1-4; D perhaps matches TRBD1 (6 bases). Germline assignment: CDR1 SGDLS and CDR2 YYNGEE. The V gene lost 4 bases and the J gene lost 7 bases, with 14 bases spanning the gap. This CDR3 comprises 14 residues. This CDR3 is CASSPRGVGEKLFF. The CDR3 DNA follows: TGTGCCAGCAGCCCGAGGGGGGTAGGTGAAAAACTGTTTTTT.

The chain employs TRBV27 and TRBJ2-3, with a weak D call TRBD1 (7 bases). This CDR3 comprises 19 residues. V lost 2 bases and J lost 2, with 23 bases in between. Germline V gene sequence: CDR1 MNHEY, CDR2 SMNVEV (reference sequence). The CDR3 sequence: CASSLGQGVGWGDTDTQYF. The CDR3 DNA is TGTGCCAGCAGTTTAGGGCAGGGGGTAGGTTGGGGGGACACAGATACGCAGTATTTT.

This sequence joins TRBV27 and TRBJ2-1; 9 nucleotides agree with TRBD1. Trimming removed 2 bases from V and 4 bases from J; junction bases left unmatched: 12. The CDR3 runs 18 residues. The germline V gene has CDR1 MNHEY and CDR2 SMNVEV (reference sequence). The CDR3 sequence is CASSLGTGSSMRYNEQFF. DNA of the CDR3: TGTGCCAGCAGTTTAGGGACAGGGTCCTCGATGCGTTACAATGAGCAGTTCTTC.

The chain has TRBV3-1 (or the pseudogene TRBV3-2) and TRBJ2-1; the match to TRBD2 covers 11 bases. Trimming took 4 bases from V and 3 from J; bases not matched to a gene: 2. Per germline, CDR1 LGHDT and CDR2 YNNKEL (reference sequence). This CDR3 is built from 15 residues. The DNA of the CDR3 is TGTGCCAGCAGCCCTAGCGGGAGGTTCTACAATGAGCAGTTCTTC. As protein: CASSPSGRFYNEQFF.

CDR3 loop: CASSLGGSGNTIYF. The CDR3 DNA sequence: TGTGCCAGCAGCTTGGGGGGCTCTGGAAACACCATATATTTT. The genes are TRBV11-3 and TRBJ1-3, with a weak D call TRBD1 (5 bases). Trimming shortened V by 3 bases and J by 0 bases, and 6 bases separated the two germline ends. Germline V lookup: CDR1 SGHNT, CDR2 YENEEA. The CDR3 has 14 amino acids. The full variable domain, completed using reference TRBV11-3 and TRBJ1-3, is EAGVVQSPRYKIIEKKQPVAFWCNPISGHNTLYWYLQNLGQGPELLIRYENEEAVDDSQLPKDRFSAERLKGVDSTLKIQPAELGDSAVYLCASSLGGSGNTIYFGEGSWLTVV.

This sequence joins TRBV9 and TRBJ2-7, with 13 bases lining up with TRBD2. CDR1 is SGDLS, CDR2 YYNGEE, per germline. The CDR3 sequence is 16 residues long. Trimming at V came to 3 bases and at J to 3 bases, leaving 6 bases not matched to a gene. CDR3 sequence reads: CASSATSGRALYEQYF. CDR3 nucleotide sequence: TGTGCCAGCAGCGCCACTAGCGGGAGGGCTCTCTACGAGCAGTACTTC. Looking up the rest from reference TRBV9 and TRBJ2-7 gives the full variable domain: DSGVTQTPKHLITATGQRVTLRCSPRSGDLSVYWYQQSLDQGLQFLIQYYNGEERAKGNILERFSAQQFPDLHSELNLSSLELGDSALYFCASSATSGRALYEQYFGPGTRLTVT.

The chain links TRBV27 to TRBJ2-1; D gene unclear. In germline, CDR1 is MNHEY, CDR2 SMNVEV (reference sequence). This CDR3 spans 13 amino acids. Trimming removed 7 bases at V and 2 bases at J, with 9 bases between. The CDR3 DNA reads TGTGCCAGCACGCCCAGAACCTACAATGAGCAGTTCTTC. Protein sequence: CASTPRTYNEQFF.

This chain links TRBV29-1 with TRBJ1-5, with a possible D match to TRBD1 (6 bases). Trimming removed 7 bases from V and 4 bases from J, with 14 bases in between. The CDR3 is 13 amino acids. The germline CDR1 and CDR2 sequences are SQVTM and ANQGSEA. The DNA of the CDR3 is TGCAGCGCCCTACAGGGAGGTAATCAGCCCCAGCATTTT. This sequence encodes CSALQGGNQPQHF.